The present TCR beta chain was sequenced within a study of cytomegalovirus exposure and HLA in healthy donors. The PCR had 60 Vbeta and 13 Jbeta primers. Measured with immunoSEQ multiplex PCR; TCRdb has only the in-frame clones, and not every one. The data contain 100,000 to 150,000 clones, roughly 85% of them singletons. Trimming cost V 4 bases and J 0 bases; bases outside gene matches: 4. The CDR3 sequence is 16 residues long. Germline CDR1 SGHRS, CDR2 YFSETQ. This sequence was found in a boy younger than 18 in good health and CMV-seronegative. The J gene is TRBJ2-7, the V gene TRBV5-1, with TRBD2 identical over 13 bases. Sequenced: PBMCs. The CDR3 is CASSPGTSGTSYEQYF. CDR3 nucleotides: TGCGCCAGCAGCCCCGGGACTAGCGGGACCTCCTACGAGCAGTACTTC. Full variable domain (remainder filled in from reference TRBV5-1 and TRBJ2-7): KAGVTQTPRYLIKTRGQQVTLSCSPISGHRSVSWYQQTPGQGLQFLFEYFSETQRNKGNFPGRFSGRQFSNSRSEMNVSTLELGDSALYLCASSPGTSGTSYEQYFGPGTRLTVT.